The source of this T cell receptor (beta chain) is a study of T-cell reconstitution after alpha-beta-depleted transplantation in children. The authors prepared the TCRbeta library with unique molecular identifiers. MiXCR was run by TCRdb on the PCR reads, yielding one entry per CDR3 protein. The repertoire consists of hundreds of thousands of distinct CDR3 sequences, with approximately 17% occurring once and the leading ten covering 0.85% to 1.3%. Per the germline V gene, CDR1 is SEHNR and CDR2 is FQNEAQ (reference sequence). V dropped 5 bases and J dropped 4 bases, with 19 bases sitting between them. The CDR3 spans 16 residues.

This specimen consisted of PBMCs from the stem cell graft donor, obtained from the stem cell graft. The source of this sequence is a human donor who donated a stem cell graft to a child with acute myeloid leukemia. The chain is built from TRBV7-9 and TRBJ2-3; D is perhaps TRBD1 (6 bases). The chain's CDR3 is CASSPPRGLIPDTQYF. The CDR3 DNA reads TGTGCCAGCAGCCCCCCCAGGGGTCTGATTCCAGATACGCAGTATTTT.